The clone carrying this TCR beta chain was found a few times. The antigen is undetermined. PCR was performed a second time for about 7 to 11 cycles using a sample-barcoded 5' primer and a J-beta primer mix. Each sample provided no less than 2.5 million CDR3-containing paired-end reads. Via MiXCR, TCRdb re-called the 5' RACE reads, giving one row per CDR3 protein. Among approximately 2,000,000 distinct CDR3 sequences listed, about 39% were seen once. The data originate from a study of blood T cells in healthy people across ages. V was pared by 6 bases and J by 6 bases, with 13 bases of the junction left unmatched. This CDR3 region has 14 residues. CDR1 DFQATT and CDR2 SNEGSKA come from the germline V gene (reference sequence). Regarding the study as a whole: Calculation of diversity from one million T cells yielded estimates considered to be underestimates. A strong correlation between TCR beta diversity and naive T cell percentage was seen.

The chain combines TRBV20-1 with TRBJ1-2, with 7 bases aligning to TRBD1. The source of this sequence is a human donor in good health. Sequencing was performed on blood. CDR3: CSAPTGEVRHGYTF. DNA for the CDR3: TGCAGTGCCCCCACAGGGGAGGTCCGACATGGCTACACCTTC.